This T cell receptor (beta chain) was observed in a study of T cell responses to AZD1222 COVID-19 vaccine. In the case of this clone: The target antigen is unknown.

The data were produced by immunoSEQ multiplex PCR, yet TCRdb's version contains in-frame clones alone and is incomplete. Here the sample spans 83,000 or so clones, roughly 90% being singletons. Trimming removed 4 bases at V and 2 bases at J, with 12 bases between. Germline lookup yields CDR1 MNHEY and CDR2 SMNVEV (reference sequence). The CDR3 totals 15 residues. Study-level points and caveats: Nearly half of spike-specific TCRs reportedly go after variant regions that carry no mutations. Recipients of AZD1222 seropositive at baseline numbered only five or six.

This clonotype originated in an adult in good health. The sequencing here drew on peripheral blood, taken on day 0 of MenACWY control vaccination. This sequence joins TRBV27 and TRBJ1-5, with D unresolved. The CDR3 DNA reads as TGTGCCAGCAGTTCAAGGCCGGGCGGCAATCAGCCCCAGCATTTT. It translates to CASSSRPGGNQPQHF.